Each of the 24 T cell receptor beta chains below was sequenced from the same sample in a study of beta chain features in type 1 diabetes. Expressed TCRB transcripts were sequenced because the isolated RNA had all been reverse transcribed beforehand. TCRdb's table, derived via immunoSEQ multiplex PCR, lists solely in-frame clones and lacks some. The sample carries nearly 350,000 clones, approximately 8.2% recorded once. Sequencing was carried out using central memory CD4+ T cells from blood. These receptors originate from a woman between 18 and 29 years old in good health.

The rearrangement joins TRBV28 to TRBJ2-3; D is perhaps TRBD1 or TRBD2 (5 bases each). This CDR3 contains 14 residues. With 7 bases removed from V and 3 bases from J, the gap between germline ends came to 14 bases. The germline CDR1 and CDR2 sequences are MDHEN and SYDVKM. This CDR3 is CASTPIWGTDTQYF. DNA of the CDR3: TGTGCCAGCACCCCCATTTGGGGGACAGATACGCAGTATTTT.

This clone was seen ten or more times. V is TRBV28 and J is TRBJ1-5; tentatively, D is TRBD1 (5 bases). Germline V gives CDR1 MDHEN, CDR2 SYDVKM. V was clipped by 2 bases and J by 3 bases, with 17 bases between them. CDR3 length: 17 amino acids. The CDR3 is CASSLGRGRVHNQPQHF. The CDR3 DNA sequence: TGTGCCAGCAGTTTAGGCCGGGGACGCGTGCACAATCAGCCCCAGCATTTT.

The CDR3 spells CAIGGTGGSYNEQFF. CDR3 in DNA: TGTGCCATCGGCGGGACAGGGGGGAGTTACAATGAGCAGTTCTTC. The rearrangement links TRBV10-3 to TRBJ2-1; 11 bases fit TRBD1. V lost 8 bases, J lost 4 bases, and 7 bases stayed unmatched. Germline CDR1 ENHRY, CDR2 SYGVKD. CDR3 length: 15 residues.

This clone was counted between two and nine times. The genes are TRBV18 and TRBJ2-1; tentative D call: TRBD2 (6 bases). The CDR3 covers 13 residues. V gave up 2 bases and J gave up 9 bases, with 11 bases separating them. CDR1 and CDR2 (germline): KGHSH, LQKENI. CDR3 in DNA: TGTGCCAGCTCACCAACGCCCGGGGGTGAGCAGTTCTTC. Its translation is CASSPTPGGEQFF.

This rearrangement joins TRBV10-3 to TRBJ2-7; the match to TRBD2 covers 11 bases. Germline CDR1 and CDR2: ENHRY and SYGVKD. The CDR3 has 14 residues. V was clipped by 6 bases and J by 6 bases; unmatched bases: 7. CDR3: CAISPLAGDGEQYF. The CDR3 nucleotides read TGTGCCATCAGCCCACTAGCGGGAGACGGCGAGCAGTACTTC.

This clone was counted only a few times. V is TRBV20-1 and J is TRBJ2-3; no definite D call. Germline-derived CDR1 and CDR2 are DFQATT and SNEGSKA (reference sequence). Trimming took 5 bases from V and 2 from J, leaving 2 bases between them. CDR3 length equals 10 residues. CDR3 coding DNA: TGCAGTGCTCACACAGATACGCAGTATTTT. It codes for CSAHTDTQYF.

This clone was seen a handful of times. This chain links TRBV7-3 with TRBJ2-7, with TRBD2 identical over 8 bases. V shed 2 bases and J 4 bases; nucleotides not matched to a gene: 7. The CDR3 totals 15 residues. Per the germline V gene, CDR1 is SGHTA and CDR2 is FQGTGA. The CDR3, as DNA: TGTGCCAGCAGCTTATCCGGGACTAGTTTGTACGAGCAGTACTTC. Residues: CASSLSGTSLYEQYF.

This clone turned up a few times. The chain employs TRBV5-4 and TRBJ2-1; D unclear. The V and J ends lost 1 base and 7 bases respectively, with 9 bases between them. The CDR3 consists of 13 residues. The germline gives CDR1 SGHNT, CDR2 YYREEE (reference sequence). CDR3 sequence: CASSLNAENEQFF. The CDR3 DNA reads TGTGCCAGCAGCTTGAATGCGGAGAATGAGCAGTTCTTC.

This chain uses TRBV5-1 with TRBJ2-1; D ambiguous. The CDR3 runs to 15 residues. Trimming shortened V by 4 bases and J by 5 bases, and 16 bases separated the two germline ends. The germline CDR1 and CDR2 sequences are SGHRS and YFSETQ. The CDR3 DNA follows: TGCGCCAGCAGCATTACAGCGTTACCTCACAATGAGCAGTTCTTC. It encodes CASSITALPHNEQFF.

The chain recombines TRBV4-3 with TRBJ1-1, with no clear D. Germline V gene lookup returns CDR1 LGHNA and CDR2 YSLEER. This CDR3 contains 15 residues. V lost 0 bases and J 4 bases, leaving 12 bases between the germline ends. CDR3 amino acids: CASSQDPADRTEAFF. In nucleotides, the CDR3 is TGCGCCAGCAGCCAAGATCCAGCAGATCGCACTGAAGCTTTCTTT.

This clone was observed many times. The rearrangement links TRBV13 to TRBJ2-1, with no clear D. From germline, CDR1 is PRHDT and CDR2 FYEKMQ (reference sequence). V was pared by 5 bases and J by 4 bases, with 12 bases between. The CDR3 runs 14 residues. CDR3 sequence (DNA): TGTGCCAGCAGCGCCCGGGTCCAGTACAATGAGCAGTTCTTC. Translation: CASSARVQYNEQFF.

The chain carries TRBV6-5 and TRBJ2-2, with 8 bases that match TRBD1. Germline CDR1 MNHEY, CDR2 SVGAGI. The CDR3 has 15 residues. The V segment lost 5 bases and the J segment 8 bases; nucleotides outside the gene matches: 10. In DNA, the CDR3 is TGTGCCAGCAGTCACGAAGGACAGGGAGGAGGGGAGCTGTTTTTT. Translated: CASSHEGQGGGELFF.

This clone was found a few times. This sequence joins TRBV9 and TRBJ2-7; 10 bases fit TRBD1. CDR1 is SGDLS and CDR2 is YYNGEE in the germline V gene. CDR3 length: 15 residues. J was trimmed by 7 bases and V by 3 bases; bases with no gene match: 10. The CDR3 DNA follows: TGTGCCAGCAGCGCGGTCCGGGACAGGGGTGGTGAGCAGTACTTC. Its translation: CASSAVRDRGGEQYF.

This clone showed up just a few times. The rearrangement links TRBV13 to TRBJ2-7; D is possibly TRBD1 (5 bases). CDR1 is PRHDT and CDR2 is FYEKMQ in the germline V gene (reference sequence). Trimming stripped 2 bases from V and 7 bases from J, with 12 bases between. The CDR3 consists of 13 residues. This chain's CDR3 is CASSLQGPGEQYF. DNA of the CDR3: TGTGCCAGCAGCTTACAGGGTCCGGGTGAGCAGTACTTC.

The V call is TRBV7-2, the J call TRBJ2-1; a weak D match, TRBD2 (5 bases). Germline values: CDR1 SGHTA, CDR2 FQGNSA. The CDR3 spans 13 residues. V lost 3 bases and J lost 7, with 10 bases in between. DNA of the CDR3: TGTGCCAGCAGCTTGGCGGTAGCGAATGAGCAGTTCTTC. Amino acids: CASSLAVANEQFF.

The rearrangement joins TRBV6-5 to TRBJ2-7; 10 bases agree with TRBD2. CDR3 length: 15 amino acids. V lost 6 bases to trimming and J lost 3 bases; unmatched junction nucleotides: 8. The germline gives CDR1 MNHEY, CDR2 SVGAGI. In DNA form, the CDR3 reads TGTGCCAGCAGCATAGCGGGAGGCAGGGGCTACGAGCAGTACTTC. Its translation: CASSIAGGRGYEQYF.

As concerns this clone: This could be a read error, since a much larger clone is one nucleotide away. The rearrangement joins TRBV5-4 to TRBJ2-5; D not certain. V was clipped by 4 bases and J by 1 base, with 2 bases between them. The germline V gene has CDR1 SGHNT and CDR2 YYREEE (reference sequence). The CDR3 has 11 residues. Here the CDR3 reads CASSTQETQYF. The CDR3 DNA sequence: TGTGCCAGCAGCACCCAAGAGACCCAGTACTTC.

This clone appeared many times. The CDR3 here is CASSSRAGAASGEQFF. The CDR3 coding sequence is TGTGCCAGCAGCTCGAGAGCGGGTGCCGCCTCGGGTGAGCAGTTCTTC. The V and J genes are TRBV5-5 and TRBJ2-1; a possible D gene is TRBD2 (6 bases). Germline V CDR1 and CDR2: SGHKS, YYEKEE (reference sequence). The CDR3 has 16 residues. Trimming cost V 3 bases and J 9 bases, with 22 bases left between them.

This clone was detected only a few times. V usage is TRBV5-1 and J usage is TRBJ2-7; D unclear. Germline V gene lookup returns CDR1 SGHRS and CDR2 YFSETQ. The V and J ends lost 0 bases and 0 bases respectively, with 7 bases between them. The CDR3 consists of 14 residues. The CDR3 here is CASSLDDPSYEQYF. Written as DNA, the CDR3 is TGCGCCAGCAGCTTGGACGACCCCTCCTACGAGCAGTACTTC.

This clone showed up just a few times. The chain couples TRBV4-1 to TRBJ2-2, with TRBD2 identical over 10 bases. Germline V gene sequence: CDR1 MGHRA, CDR2 YSYEKL. V was clipped by 0 bases and J by 5 bases; unmatched bases: 3. This CDR3 has 16 amino acids. The CDR3: CASSQESGRGTGELFF. The CDR3 nucleotides read TGCGCCAGCAGCCAAGAAAGCGGGAGGGGGACCGGGGAGCTGTTTTTT.

The chain employs TRBV19 and TRBJ2-7, with 14 positions matching TRBD2. V dropped 4 bases and J dropped 2; count of bases not matched to a gene: 7. Germline V gives CDR1 LNHDA, CDR2 SQIVND (reference sequence). The CDR3 sequence is 17 residues long. CDR3 protein: CASSRMGLAGDPYEQYF. The CDR3 DNA follows: TGTGCCAGTAGTAGAATGGGACTAGCGGGAGATCCCTACGAGCAGTACTTC.

The chain couples TRBV7-6 to TRBJ2-1, with a tentative D call TRBD1 (6 bases). CDR3 length: 15 residues. V lost 7 bases to trimming and J lost 7 bases, with 20 bases between them. CDR1 is SGHVS and CDR2 is FNYEAQ in the germline V gene. In nucleotides, the CDR3 is TGTGCCAGCACCCTGAGCTGGACAGCCTGGAATGAGCAGTTCTTC. Residues: CASTLSWTAWNEQFF.

This clone was picked up a small number of times. This chain uses TRBV7-3 with TRBJ2-2, with 11 bases lining up with TRBD2. V gave up 5 bases and J gave up 4 bases; unmatched junction bases: 0. The germline V gene encodes CDR1 SGHTA and CDR2 FQGTGA. The CDR3 runs to 14 residues. CDR3 in DNA: TGTGCCAGCAGCGGGACTAGCGGCACCGGGGAGCTGTTTTTT. Translating gives CASSGTSGTGELFF.

This sequence joins TRBV5-1 and TRBJ1-2; D call uncertain. CDR1 and CDR2 (germline): SGHRS, YFSETQ. Trimming stripped 1 base from V and 8 bases from J, with 12 bases between. The CDR3 runs to 13 residues. In DNA, the CDR3 is TGCGCCAGCAGCTTGTTTGTCGGAGAGGGCTACACCTTC. It encodes CASSLFVGEGYTF.